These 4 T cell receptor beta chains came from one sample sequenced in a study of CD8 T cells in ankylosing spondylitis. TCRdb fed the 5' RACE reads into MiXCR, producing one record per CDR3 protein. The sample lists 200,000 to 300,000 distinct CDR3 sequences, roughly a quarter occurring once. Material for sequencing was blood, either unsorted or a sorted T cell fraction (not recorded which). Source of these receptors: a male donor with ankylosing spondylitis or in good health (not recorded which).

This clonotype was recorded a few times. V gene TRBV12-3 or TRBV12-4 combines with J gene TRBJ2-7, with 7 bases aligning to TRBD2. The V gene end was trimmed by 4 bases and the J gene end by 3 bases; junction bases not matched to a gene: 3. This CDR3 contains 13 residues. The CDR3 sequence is CASSSPGGYEQYF. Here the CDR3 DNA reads TGTGCCAGCAGTTCACCGGGGGGCTACGAGCAGTACTTC.

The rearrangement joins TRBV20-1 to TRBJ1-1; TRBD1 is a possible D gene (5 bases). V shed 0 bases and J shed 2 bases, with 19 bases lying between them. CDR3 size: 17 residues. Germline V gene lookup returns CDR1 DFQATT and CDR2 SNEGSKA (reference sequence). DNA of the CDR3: TGCAGTGCTAGAGATCGGACGGGACCGCCAACAAACACTGAAGCTTTCTTT. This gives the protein CSARDRTGPPTNTEAFF.

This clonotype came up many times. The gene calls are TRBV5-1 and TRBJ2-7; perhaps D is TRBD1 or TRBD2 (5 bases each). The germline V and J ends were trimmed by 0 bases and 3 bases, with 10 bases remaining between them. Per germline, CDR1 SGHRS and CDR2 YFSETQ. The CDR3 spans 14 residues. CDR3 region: CASSLGGDLYEQYF. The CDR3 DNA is TGCGCCAGCAGCTTGGGAGGGGATCTCTACGAGCAGTACTTC.

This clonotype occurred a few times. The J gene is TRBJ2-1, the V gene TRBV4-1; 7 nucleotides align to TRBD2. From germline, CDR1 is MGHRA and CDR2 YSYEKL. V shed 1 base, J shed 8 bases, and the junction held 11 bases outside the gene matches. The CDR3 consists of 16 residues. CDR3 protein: CASSQGRIWGGDEQFF. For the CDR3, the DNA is TGCGCCAGCAGCCAAGGTCGGATTTGGGGAGGGGATGAGCAGTTCTTC.